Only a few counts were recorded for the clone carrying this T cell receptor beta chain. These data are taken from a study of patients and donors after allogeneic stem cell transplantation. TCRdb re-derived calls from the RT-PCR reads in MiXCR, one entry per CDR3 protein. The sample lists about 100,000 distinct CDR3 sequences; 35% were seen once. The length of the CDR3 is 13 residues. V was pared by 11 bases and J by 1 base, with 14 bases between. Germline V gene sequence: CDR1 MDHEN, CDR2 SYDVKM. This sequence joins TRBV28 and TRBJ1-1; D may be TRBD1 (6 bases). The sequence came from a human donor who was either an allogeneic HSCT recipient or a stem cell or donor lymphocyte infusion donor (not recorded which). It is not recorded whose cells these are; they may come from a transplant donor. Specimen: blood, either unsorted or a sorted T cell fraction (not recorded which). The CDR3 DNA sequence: TGTGCCGGAAAACAGGGTCGGAACACTGAAGCTTTCTTT. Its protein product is CAGKQGRNTEAFF.